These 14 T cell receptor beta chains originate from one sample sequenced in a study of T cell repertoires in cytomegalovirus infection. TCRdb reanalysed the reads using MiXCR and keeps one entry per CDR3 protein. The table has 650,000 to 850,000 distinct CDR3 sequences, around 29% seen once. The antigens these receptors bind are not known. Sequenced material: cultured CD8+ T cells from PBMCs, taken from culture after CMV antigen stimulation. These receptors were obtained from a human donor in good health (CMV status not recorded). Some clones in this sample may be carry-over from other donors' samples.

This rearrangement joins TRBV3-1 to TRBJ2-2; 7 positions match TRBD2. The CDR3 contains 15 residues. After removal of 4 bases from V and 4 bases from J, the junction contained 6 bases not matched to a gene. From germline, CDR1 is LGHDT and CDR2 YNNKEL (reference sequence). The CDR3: CASSPSSGATGELFF. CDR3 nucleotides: TGTGCCAGCAGCCCATCCAGCGGGGCCACCGGGGAGCTGTTTTTT.

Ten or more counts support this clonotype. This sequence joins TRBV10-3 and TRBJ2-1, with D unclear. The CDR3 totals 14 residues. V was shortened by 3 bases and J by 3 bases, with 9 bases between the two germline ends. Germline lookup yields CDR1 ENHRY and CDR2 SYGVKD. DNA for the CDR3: TGTGCCATCAGTGACCCCAAGTACTACAATGAGCAGTTCTTC. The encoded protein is CAISDPKYYNEQFF.

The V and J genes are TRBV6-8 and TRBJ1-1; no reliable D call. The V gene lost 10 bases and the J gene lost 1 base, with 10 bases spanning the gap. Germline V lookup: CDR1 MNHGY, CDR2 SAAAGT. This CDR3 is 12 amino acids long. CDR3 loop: CATNPGNTEAFF. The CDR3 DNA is TGTGCCACCAACCCAGGGAACACTGAAGCTTTCTTT.

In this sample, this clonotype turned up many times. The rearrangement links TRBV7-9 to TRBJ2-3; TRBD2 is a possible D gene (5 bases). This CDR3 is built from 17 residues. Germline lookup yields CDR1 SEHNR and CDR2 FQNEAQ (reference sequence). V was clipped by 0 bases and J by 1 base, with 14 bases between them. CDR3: CASSLAMESGRTDTQYF. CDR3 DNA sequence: TGTGCCAGCAGCTTAGCGATGGAAAGCGGACGCACAGATACGCAGTATTTT. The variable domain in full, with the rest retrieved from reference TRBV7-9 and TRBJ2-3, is DTGVSQNPRHKITKRGQNVTFRCDPISEHNRLYWYRQTLGQGPEFLTYFQNEAQLEKSRLLSDRFSAERPKGSFSTLEIQRTEQGDSAMYLCASSLAMESGRTDTQYFGPGTRLTVL.

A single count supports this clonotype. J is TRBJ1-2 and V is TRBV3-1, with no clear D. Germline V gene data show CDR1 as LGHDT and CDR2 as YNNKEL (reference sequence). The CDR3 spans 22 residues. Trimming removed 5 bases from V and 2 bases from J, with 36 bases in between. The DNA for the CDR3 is TGTGCCAGCAGCGGCTACAAAGGTGATTCCTCCCCATATGGTTCCCGAAACTATGGCTACACCTTC. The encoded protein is CASSGYKGDSSPYGSRNYGYTF.

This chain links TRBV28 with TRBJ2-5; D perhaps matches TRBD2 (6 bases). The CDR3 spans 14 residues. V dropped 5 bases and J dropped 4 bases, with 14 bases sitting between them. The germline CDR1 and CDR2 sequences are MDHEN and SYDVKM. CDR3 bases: TGTGCCAGCAGTCCTGGAGGGTGGGGAGAGACCCAGTACTTC. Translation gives CASSPGGWGETQYF.

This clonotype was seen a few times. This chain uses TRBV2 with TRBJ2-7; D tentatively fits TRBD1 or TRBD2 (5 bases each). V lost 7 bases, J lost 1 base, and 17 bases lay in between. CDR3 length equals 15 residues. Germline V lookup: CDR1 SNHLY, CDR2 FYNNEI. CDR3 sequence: CASTGTPFESYEQYF. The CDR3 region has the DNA TGTGCCAGCACAGGGACCCCCTTCGAGTCCTACGAGCAGTACTTC.

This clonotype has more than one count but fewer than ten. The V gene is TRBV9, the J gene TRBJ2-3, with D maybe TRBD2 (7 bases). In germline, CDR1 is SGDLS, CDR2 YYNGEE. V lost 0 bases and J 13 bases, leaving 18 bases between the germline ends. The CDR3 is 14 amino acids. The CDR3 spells CASSVEAGALQEYF. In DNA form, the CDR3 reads TGTGCCAGCAGCGTAGAGGCGGGGGCCTTGCAGGAGTATTTT.

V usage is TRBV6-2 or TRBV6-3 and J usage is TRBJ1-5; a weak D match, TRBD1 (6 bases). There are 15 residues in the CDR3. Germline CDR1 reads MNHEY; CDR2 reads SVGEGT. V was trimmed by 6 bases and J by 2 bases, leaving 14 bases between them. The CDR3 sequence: CASSYRQAGNQPQHF. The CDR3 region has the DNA TGTGCCAGCAGCTACCGACAGGCGGGCAATCAGCCCCAGCATTTT.

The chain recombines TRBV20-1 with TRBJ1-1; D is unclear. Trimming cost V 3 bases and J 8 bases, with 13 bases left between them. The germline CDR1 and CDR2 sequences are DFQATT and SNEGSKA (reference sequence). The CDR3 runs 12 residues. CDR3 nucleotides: TGCAGTGCTAGCGAATCCACAGCCGAAGCTTTCTTT. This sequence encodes CSASESTAEAFF.

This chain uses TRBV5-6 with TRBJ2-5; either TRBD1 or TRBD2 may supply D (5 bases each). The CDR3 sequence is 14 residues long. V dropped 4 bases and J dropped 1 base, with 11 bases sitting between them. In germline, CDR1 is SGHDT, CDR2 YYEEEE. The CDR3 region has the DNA TGTGCCAGCAGCCACCGGGACGGCCAAGAGACCCAGTACTTC. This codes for CASSHRDGQETQYF.

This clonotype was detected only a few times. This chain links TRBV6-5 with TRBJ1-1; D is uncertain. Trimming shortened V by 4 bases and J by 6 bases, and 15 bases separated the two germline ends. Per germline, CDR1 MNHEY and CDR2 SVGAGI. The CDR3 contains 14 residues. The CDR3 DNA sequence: TGTGCCAGCAGTTTGACACCCGCGGCCTCTGAAGCTTTCTTT. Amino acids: CASSLTPAASEAFF.

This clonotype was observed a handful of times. The CDR3 DNA sequence: TGTGCCACCAGCAGAGATATCGCAGAAGGACAGCATTTT. It codes for CATSRDIAEGQHF. This chain joins TRBV15 and TRBJ1-5; no clear D. Trimming took 0 bases from V and 13 from J, leaving 13 bases between them. The CDR3 contains 13 residues. Germline CDR1 and CDR2: LNHNV and YYDKDF (reference sequence).

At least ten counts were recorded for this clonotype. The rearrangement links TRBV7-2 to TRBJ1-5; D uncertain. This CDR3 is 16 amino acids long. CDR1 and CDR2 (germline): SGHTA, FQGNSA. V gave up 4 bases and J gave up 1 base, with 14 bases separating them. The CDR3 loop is CASSWGGRLSNQPQHF. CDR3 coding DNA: TGTGCCAGCAGCTGGGGAGGGAGGTTAAGCAATCAGCCCCAGCATTTT.